The present T cell receptor (beta chain) was sequenced within a study of CD8+ T cells in alopecia areata. Study background: Skin was taken from 6-12-month-old C3H/HeJ graft donors that had spontaneous alopecia and grafted onto approximately 7-10-week-old female C3H/HeJ mice.

As the sequencing template, cDNA was produced by extracting RNA and reverse transcribing it. This table comes from immunoSEQ multiplex PCR, and its TCRdb copy is limited to in-frame clones, with some not included. This sample includes about 110,000 clones with no singletons; its ten biggest clones take up around 20%. Study-wide results and caveats: Sharing of TCRs across patients appeared less clear than in mice, possibly for HLA-related reasons. Across lesional scalp, and particularly alopecia totalis/universalis, clonality surpassed that of normal scalp.

In the case of this clone: The antigen remains unidentified. Gene names denote mouse genes.

Sequenced input: lesional skin. The source is a C3H/HeJ mouse with alopecia areata. Strain haplotype at MHC: H2-k.

This chain's CDR3 is CTCSALGTNNERLFF. The part of the CDR3 DNA that was read is TGCACCTGCAGTGCCCTCGGGACAAATAACGAA. The gene calls are TRBV1 and TRBJ1-4; weak D call: TRBD1 (6 bases). The CDR3 end is not reached by the read, which stops 4 residues before it; the germline J gene fills it in. Trimming took off 3 bases at V and 5 bases at J, with 13 bases between the two ends. The CDR3 sequence is 15 residues long. Germline CDR1 is NSQYPW and CDR2 is LRSPGD (reference sequence).